This is a list of T cell receptor beta chains from one sample in a study of blood T cell repertoires in COVID-19. Repertoires were generated with immunoSEQ multiplex PCR, while TCRdb's copy carries only in-frame clones and drops some. The sample has some 150,000 clones; approximately 84% are singletons. Sequenced input: PBMCs or T cells enriched from blood (not recorded which). Every receptor here comes from a human donor with acute COVID-19. The donor label of this sample is uncertain. Each CDR3 is given without its conserved first and last residue. Fields, in order: V gene, CDR3 protein.

TRBV5-1 ASSSHDRGLLANVLT
TRBV18 ASSPGTVTSANTGELF
TRBV6-1 ASSEGPGGNTEAF
TRBV3-1/TRBV3-2 ASSQVTDYGYT
TRBV7-3 ASSLTGPNSPLH
TRBV4-2 ASSQSLRQGTSYGYT
TRBV2 ASSRAGTRQTGELF
TRBV11-3 ASSPRGGSSYEQY
TRBV11-2 ASSLPGRGRPEAF
TRBV11-2 ASSAGLAGGLNTEAF
TRBV3-1/TRBV3-2 ASSLSGGSSYNEQF
TRBV27 ASSTSGQANEKLF
TRBV5-5 ASSLMRGQNGYGYT
TRBV18 ASSPPSKAGPYGYT
TRBV12-5 ASGLVGTPTGELF
TRBV12-5 ASLRQGPNTGELF
TRBV15 ATSSIPTGMGDTQY
TRBV5-1 ASSLRGKGDTEAF
TRBV10-3 AIRPRGNTEAF
TRBV11-2 ASGALMNTEAF
TRBV4-2 ASSQLISYGYT
TRBV30 AWSVRRGDRGTTGANVLT
TRBV12-3/TRBV12-4 ASSQGIQETQY
TRBV3-1/TRBV3-2 ASSLGGGNYGYT
TRBV7-3 ASSWGTSGVWDTQY
TRBV6-1 ASSEEIDRGRYGYT
TRBV24-1 ATSDFRGRADTQY
TRBV7-8 ASSLAPGLLGDTQY
TRBV6-5 ATSIRENTEAF
TRBV9 ASSVEGLAPNEQY
TRBV10-1 ASSGGSGGSDTQY
TRBV4-3 ASSQEPGTGAYEQY
TRBV5-4 ASSFQTPNYGYT